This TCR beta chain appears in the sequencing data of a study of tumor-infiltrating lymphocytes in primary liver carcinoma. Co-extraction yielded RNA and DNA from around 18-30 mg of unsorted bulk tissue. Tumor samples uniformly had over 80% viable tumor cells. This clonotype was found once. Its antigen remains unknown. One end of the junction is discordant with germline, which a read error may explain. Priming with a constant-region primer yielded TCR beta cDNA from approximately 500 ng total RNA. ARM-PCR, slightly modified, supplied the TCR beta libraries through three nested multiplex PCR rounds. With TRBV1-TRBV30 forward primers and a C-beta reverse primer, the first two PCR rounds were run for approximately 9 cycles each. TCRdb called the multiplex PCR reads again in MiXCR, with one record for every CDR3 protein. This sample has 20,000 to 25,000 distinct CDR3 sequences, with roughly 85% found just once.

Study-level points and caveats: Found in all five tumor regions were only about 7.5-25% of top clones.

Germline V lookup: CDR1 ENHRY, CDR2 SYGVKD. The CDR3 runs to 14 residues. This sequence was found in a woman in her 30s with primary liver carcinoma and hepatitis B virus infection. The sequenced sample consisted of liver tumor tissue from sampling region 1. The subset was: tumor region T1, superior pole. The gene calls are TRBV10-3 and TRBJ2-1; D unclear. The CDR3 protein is CAISPTATLDDQFF. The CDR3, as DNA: TGCGCCATCAGTCCCACGGCGACCCTGGATGACCAGTTCTTC.